This T cell receptor beta chain comes out of a study of tumor-infiltrating lymphocytes in primary liver carcinoma. A primer matching the constant region was used to make TCR beta cDNA from approximately 520 ng of total RNA. ARM-PCR, slightly modified, supplied the TCR beta libraries through three nested multiplex PCR rounds. TCRdb reanalysed the multiplex PCR reads using MiXCR and keeps one entry per CDR3 protein. This table has some 190,000 distinct CDR3 sequences, over 45% appearing once. The blood RNA (from unsorted whole blood) was obtained, and germline DNA was also extracted. The study enrolled treatment-naive patients with chronic HBV infection. This TCR came from a man aged 35-49 years with primary liver carcinoma and hepatitis B virus infection. What was sequenced was peripheral blood.

This chain's CDR3 is CASTGNLSNTEAFF. As DNA, the CDR3 is TGTGCCAGCACAGGGAACCTAAGTAATACTGAAGCTTTCTTT. The chain carries TRBV6-5 and TRBJ1-1; tentatively, D is TRBD1 (5 bases). This CDR3 region has 14 residues. V was shortened by 7 bases and J by 5 bases, with 17 bases between the two germline ends. Germline CDR1 MNHEY, CDR2 SVGAGI.